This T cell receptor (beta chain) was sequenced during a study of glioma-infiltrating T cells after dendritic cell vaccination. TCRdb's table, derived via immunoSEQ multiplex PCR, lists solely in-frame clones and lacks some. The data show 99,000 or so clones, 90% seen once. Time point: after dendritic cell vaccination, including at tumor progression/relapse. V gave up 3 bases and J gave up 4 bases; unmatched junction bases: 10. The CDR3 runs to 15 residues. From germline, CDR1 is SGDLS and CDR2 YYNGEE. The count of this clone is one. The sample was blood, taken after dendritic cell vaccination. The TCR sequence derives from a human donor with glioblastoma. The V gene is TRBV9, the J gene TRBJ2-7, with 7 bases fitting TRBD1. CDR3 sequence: CASSANTGVGYEQYF. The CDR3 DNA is TGTGCCAGCAGCGCAAATACAGGGGTCGGGTACGAGCAGTACTTC.